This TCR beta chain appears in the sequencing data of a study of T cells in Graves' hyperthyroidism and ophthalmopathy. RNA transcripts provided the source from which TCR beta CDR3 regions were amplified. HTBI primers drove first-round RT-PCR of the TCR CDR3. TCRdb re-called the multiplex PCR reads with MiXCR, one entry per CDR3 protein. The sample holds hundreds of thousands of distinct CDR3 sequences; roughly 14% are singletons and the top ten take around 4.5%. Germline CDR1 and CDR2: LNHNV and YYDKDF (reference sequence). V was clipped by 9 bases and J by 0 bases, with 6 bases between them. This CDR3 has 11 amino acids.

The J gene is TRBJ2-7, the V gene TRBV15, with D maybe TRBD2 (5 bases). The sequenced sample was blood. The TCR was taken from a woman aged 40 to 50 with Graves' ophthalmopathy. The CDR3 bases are TGTGCCACTAGCGCCTCCTACGAGCAGTACTTC. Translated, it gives CATSASYEQYF.